This T cell receptor beta chain was retrieved from a study of shared clonotypes between healthy human individuals. Whole-study context: Every donor yielded three CD4 naive, three CD4 memory, two CD8 naive and one CD8 memory plate.

This clone was seen a single time. The antigen remains unidentified. Caucasian adults living in Nashville, Tennessee, provided all samples. The V end was cut by 1 base, the J end by 3 bases, with 16 bases between. CDR3 length: 16 amino acids. CDR1 MNHNS and CDR2 SASEGT come from the germline V gene. Study-wide points: Enrolling few donors narrowed the genetic and exposure-history diversity that was represented.

In the original workflow: Junction-only sequences produced by ImmunoSEQ had no quality scores, so filtering differed. Repertoires were generated with immunoSEQ multiplex PCR, while TCRdb's copy carries only in-frame clones and drops some. The V and J calls and the clone size are those of that table, but D and trimming were determined from the DNA. The sample lists approximately 240,000 clones; 65% were seen once. The sequence was collected from a man younger than 40 in good health. The chain employs TRBV6-1 and TRBJ2-7, with D maybe TRBD1 (6 bases). The sample was memory CD4+ T cells sorted from blood. Described subset: CD45RA-negative fraction. CDR3 DNA sequence: TGTGCCAGCAGTGAAGTTTCCGGGACACCCCTCTACGAGCAGTACTTC. This codes for CASSEVSGTPLYEQYF.